This T cell receptor beta chain was documented in a study of blood T cell repertoires in COVID-19. Study-wide background: From the United States, Italy and Spain came samples of acute and convalescent COVID-19.

The CDR3 runs to 13 residues. The junction had 2 bases not matched to a gene; V was cut back by 6 bases and J by 7 bases. Per the study methods: Estimates of nucleated cell counts were drawn from the amplification of reference gene primers. Clones were sequenced by immunoSEQ multiplex PCR, and TCRdb holds only the in-frame ones, with some missing. The V and J calls and clone size were taken over from that table, and D and trimming were inferred from the DNA. The table records 140,000 to 150,000 clones, around 81% of them present only once. The sequenced sample consisted of peripheral blood. The clonotype originates from a human donor with acute or convalescent COVID-19. The donor label of this sample is uncertain. The genes are TRBV12-3 or TRBV12-4 and TRBJ1-5; TRBD1 agrees at 11 bases. The CDR3 region has the DNA TGTGCCAGCAGGGGACAGGGGGACCAGCCCCAGCATTTT. As protein: CASRGQGDQPQHF.